A selection of T cell receptor beta chains follows, all from one sample in a study of T cell responses to AZD1222 COVID-19 vaccine. Libraries were prepared by immunoSEQ multiplex PCR; TCRdb keeps only in-frame clonotypes and omits some of them. The data show around 150,000 clones, about 90% seen once. Sequenced material: peripheral blood, taken on day 0 of AZD1222 vaccination. These receptors originate from an adult in good health. CDR3s include the opening cysteine and the closing phenylalanine or tryptophan. The D gene is left open where the match is weak. Not all rows give a size; the values are once, few, many and, for expanded clones, a class.

clone size	D gene	V gene	J gene	CDR3 length	CDR3 DNA	CDR3 protein
.	.	TRBV3-1/TRBV3-2	TRBJ2-3	12	TGTGCCAGCAGCCAAGACGCGGGTACGCAGTATTTT	CASSQDAGTQYF
.	.	TRBV7-8	TRBJ1-3	15	TGTGCCAGCAGCTTTCGGCAACTCTCTGGAAACACCATATATTTT	CASSFRQLSGNTIYF
.	TRBD2	TRBV7-8	TRBJ2-5	16	TGTGCCAGCAGCTTAGCGAGCGGGGGCGGGCTAGAGACCCAGTACTTC	CASSLASGGGLETQYF
.	TRBD1	TRBV12-3/TRBV12-4	TRBJ2-7	13	TGTGCCAGCAGACCGACAGGGGAGTACGAGCAGTACTTC	CASRPTGEYEQYF
.	.	TRBV18	TRBJ1-2	16	TGTGCCAGCTCAGCTTCACAGGTTCCAGCTATGGCTGGCTACACCTTC	CASSASQVPAMAGYTF
once	.	TRBV2	TRBJ2-7	15	TGTGCCAGCTCCGGGGGATTGGGGCATTCCTACGAGCAGTACTTC	CASSGGLGHSYEQYF
.	TRBD2	TRBV27	TRBJ2-1	15	TGTGCCAGCAGTTTGCAACTAGCGGGAGTCAATGAGCAGTTCTTC	CASSLQLAGVNEQFF
.	.	TRBV2	TRBJ2-2	14	TGTGCCAGCCGTGGACAGTCGAACACCGGGGAGCTGTTTTTT	CASRGQSNTGELFF
.	.	TRBV5-1	TRBJ1-1	14	TGCGCCAGCAGCTTGGGAGACAGGAACACTGAAGCTTTCTTT	CASSLGDRNTEAFF
.	TRBD1	TRBV5-4	TRBJ1-3	14	TGTGCCAGCAGCGAGACAGGGTTTGGAAACACCATATATTTT	CASSETGFGNTIYF
.	.	TRBV28	TRBJ1-1	11	TGTGCCAGCAGCCGTACAGAGGCAGCTTTCTTT	CASSRTEAAFF
once	TRBD2	TRBV28	TRBJ2-1	18	TGTGCCAGCCCACCGGGACTAGCGGTAGTAAGCTCCTACAATGAGCAGTTCTTC	CASPPGLAVVSSYNEQFF
.	TRBD1	TRBV6-2/TRBV6-3	TRBJ1-1	15	TGTGCCAGCAGTAACAGGGACAGGTTGAACACTGAAGCTTTCTTT	CASSNRDRLNTEAFF
.	TRBD1	TRBV5-5	TRBJ2-7	13	TGTGCCAGTGACCGGGACAGGGGCTACGAGCAGTACTTC	CASDRDRGYEQYF
.	.	TRBV10-3	TRBJ1-5	13	TGTGCCATCAGTTTGGAGGGCAATCAGCCCCAGCATTTT	CAISLEGNQPQHF
.	TRBD2	TRBV24-1	TRBJ2-1	15	TGTGCCACCAGTGACCGGGGGGATCACGTTGATGAGCAGTTCTTC	CATSDRGDHVDEQFF
few	.	TRBV5-8	TRBJ2-2	12	TGTGCCAGCAGCATATTCACCGGGGAGCTGTTTTTT	CASSIFTGELFF
.	TRBD1	TRBV5-4	TRBJ1-2	14	TGTGCCAGCAGCTTGGGAGGGGGCGGTCAGGGCTACACCTTC	CASSLGGGGQGYTF
.	.	TRBV7-2	TRBJ1-3	15	TGTGCCAGCAGCTCCGGACTGATGATTGGAAACACCATATATTTT	CASSSGLMIGNTIYF
.	.	TRBV6-2/TRBV6-3	TRBJ2-5	17	TGTGCCAGCAGTTACTCAGTTTACGGGGGGCTCCAAGAGACCCAGTACTTC	CASSYSVYGGLQETQYF
.	.	TRBV12-2	TRBJ1-1	19	TGTGCAAGTCGCTCCCCCGGCTCGTGCAATCTAAAAATGAACACTGAAGCTTTCTTT	CASRSPGSCNLKMNTEAFF
.	TRBD1	TRBV7-9	TRBJ2-5	17	TGTGCCAGCAGCTATCCGGTCTTGCGGGACAGGGTAGAGACCCAGTACTTC	CASSYPVLRDRVETQYF
.	.	TRBV5-1	TRBJ1-1	14	TGCGCCAGCAGCTTGGCTACGGTGAACACTGAAGCTTTCTTT	CASSLATVNTEAFF
once	.	TRBV6-5	TRBJ2-7	15	TGTGCCAGCAGTCCCGACGGGTGGCAAGCTTACGAGCAGTACTTC	CASSPDGWQAYEQYF
.	.	TRBV19	TRBJ1-2	15	TGTGCCAGTAGTATAGACAGCCAGCATAACTATGGCTACACCTTC	CASSIDSQHNYGYTF
once	.	TRBV15	TRBJ2-7	13	TGTGCCACCAGCGCAGGGCTTCTTACCGAGCAGTACTTC	CATSAGLLTEQYF
.	.	TRBV28	TRBJ2-2	13	TGTGCCAGCAGTTCGTTTAGCACCGGGGAGCTGTTTTTT	CASSSFSTGELFF
once	.	TRBV28	TRBJ1-1	12	TGTGCCAGCAGAGGACCCCCGGAAAAAGCTTTCTTT	CASRGPPEKAFF
.	.	TRBV11-2	TRBJ1-5	14	TGTGCCAGCAGCGCGGGAGTGAGCAATCAGCCCCAGCATTTT	CASSAGVSNQPQHF